One TCR beta chain is described in this entry. Its antigen is unknown. From the roughly 120-subject validation cohort, which was separate from the approximately 670-subject first cohort, the donors were drawn. This record belongs to a study of cytomegalovirus exposure and HLA in healthy donors. As for the study in general: The 110 or so validation repertoires used the same platform as the 650 to 800 first-cohort repertoires, a later analysis reported. Findings and caveats of the study: There were under 200 TCR beta chains listed as cytomegalovirus-associated. The tendency of first-cohort TCR clusters to co-occur in the 110 or so validation repertoires emerged from a later analysis.

Germline V CDR1 and CDR2: MGHRA, YSYEKL. J lost 1 base, V lost 3 bases, and 5 bases had no gene match. The CDR3 contains 17 residues. The protocol was immunoSEQ multiplex PCR, while the TCRdb copy is restricted to in-frame clones and leaves out a portion. The data show a few hundred thousand clones, with 90% seen just once and 3% to 3.5% held by the top ten. The sample consisted of PBMCs. V gene TRBV4-1 combines with J gene TRBJ1-4; TRBD1 aligns across 10 bases. The source of this sequence is a woman in her 30s in good health and CMV-seronegative. CDR3 coding DNA: TGCGCCAGCAGCCACAAGACAGGGGGCCTAACTAATGAAAAACTGTTTTTT. The encoded protein is CASSHKTGGLTNEKLFF.